The 11 T cell receptor beta chains in this list originate from one sample, sequenced in a study of identical twins. MiXCR, run by TCRdb on the 5' RACE reads, gives a single entry per CDR3 protein. Of roughly 630,000 distinct CDR3 sequences in the sample, roughly 6.6% were seen once. These data were also filed under a second study, of yellow fever vaccine responses in identical twins.

The sample comprised PBMCs. The receptors stem from a woman aged 18-35 years in good health.

There are a few counts of this clonotype. V is TRBV2 and J is TRBJ2-7; D may be TRBD2 (5 bases). Trimming took off 6 bases at V and 2 bases at J, with 20 bases between the two ends. The CDR3 totals 16 residues. Germline CDR1 reads SNHLY; CDR2 reads FYNNEI. CDR3 nucleotide sequence: TGTGCCAGCAGCTGGACTTACCACTCCTCTACCTACGAGCAGTACTTC. Translating gives CASSWTYHSSTYEQYF.

The genes are TRBV15 and TRBJ2-3, with D perhaps matching TRBD2 (5 bases). The CDR3 loop spans 15 amino acids. Germline V gene lookup returns CDR1 LNHNV and CDR2 YYDKDF (reference sequence). The V and J ends lost 0 bases and 5 bases respectively, with 12 bases between them. CDR3 DNA: TGTGCCACCAGCAGAGATGGGCTAGCAATAGATACGCAGTATTTT. Translated: CATSRDGLAIDTQYF.

Details on this clonotype: An end of the junction does not agree with germline; a read error may underlie this. The V gene is TRBV6-6, the J gene TRBJ2-6; D is possibly TRBD2 (5 bases). The CDR3 runs to 13 residues. CDR1 and CDR2 (germline): MNHNY, SVGAGI (reference sequence). The CDR3 DNA reads TGTGCCAGCAGCTACTCTCCCACCGGGGACCTGACTTTC. Its translation: CASSYSPTGDLTF.

The chain couples TRBV29-1 to TRBJ2-4, with 8 positions matching TRBD2. With V trimmed by 6 bases and J by 1 base, 11 bases remained unmatched. The CDR3 has 16 residues. The V gene's germline CDR1 is SQVTM and CDR2 ANQGSEA. Here the CDR3 DNA reads TGCAGCGTGGGGGCGGGCGGGAGGAGTGCCAAAAACATTCAGTACTTC. Translated: CSVGAGGRSAKNIQYF.

The chain links TRBV7-9 to TRBJ2-5, with D perhaps TRBD1 (6 bases). This CDR3 is 16 amino acids long. Deletions cut 0 bases from V and 3 bases from J, with 14 bases between. Germline loops: CDR1 SEHNR, CDR2 FQNEAQ (reference sequence). This CDR3 is CASSLAWGHPKETQYF. The DNA of the CDR3 is TGTGCCAGCAGCTTAGCGTGGGGACACCCCAAAGAGACCCAGTACTTC.

This clonotype has a count of ten or more. The chain joins TRBV6-2 or TRBV6-3 to TRBJ2-1; D is ambiguous. V shed 6 bases and J shed 3 bases, with 21 bases lying between them. The CDR3 sequence is 17 residues long. Germline V CDR1 and CDR2: MNHEY, SVGEGT. CDR3 DNA sequence: TGTGCCAGCAGCCCATCCCTTGTGGGAAGCTACTACAATGAGCAGTTCTTC. Protein: CASSPSLVGSYYNEQFF.

The J gene is TRBJ2-7, the V gene TRBV28, with 10 bases identical to TRBD1. Trimming at V came to 8 bases and at J to 11 bases, leaving 15 bases not matched to a gene. Germline CDR1 is MDHEN and CDR2 is SYDVKM. The CDR3 runs 14 residues. The CDR3 sequence: CASGSGTGDFKEYV. For the CDR3, the DNA is TGTGCCAGCGGATCCGGGACAGGGGATTTCAAGGAGTACGTC.

Only a few counts were recorded for this clonotype. The rearrangement links TRBV14 to TRBJ1-3, with unresolved D. Trimming took off 0 bases at V and 6 bases at J, with 12 bases between the two ends. The CDR3 spans 15 residues. Germline values: CDR1 SGHDN, CDR2 FVKESK. CDR3 bases: TGTGCCAGCAGCCAAGATTATGGACTGGTAAACACCATATATTTT. This codes for CASSQDYGLVNTIYF. The full variable domain, with the rest looked up from reference TRBV14 and TRBJ1-3, is EAGVTQFPSHSVIEKGQTVTLRCDPISGHDNLYWYRRVMGKEIKFLLHFVKESKQDESGMPNNRFLAERTGGTYSTLKVQPAELEDSGVYFCASSQDYGLVNTIYFGEGSWLTVV.

This clonotype appeared many times. This rearrangement joins TRBV5-5 to TRBJ2-7, with 12 bases aligning to TRBD1. The V and J ends lost 7 bases and 4 bases, in that order; junction bases with no gene match: 15. This CDR3 contains 17 residues. Germline assignment: CDR1 SGHKS and CDR2 YYEKEE (reference sequence). CDR3 sequence reads: CASSYAGQGASRYEQYF. CDR3 coding DNA: TGTGCCAGCTCATATGCGGGACAGGGGGCGTCTCGGTACGAGCAGTACTTC.

This clonotype was recorded at least ten times. This chain links TRBV20-1 with TRBJ1-2, with 7 bases fitting TRBD1. The germline V gene has CDR1 DFQATT and CDR2 SNEGSKA (reference sequence). The length of the CDR3 is 14 residues. Trimming removed 0 bases from V and 0 bases from J; junction bases left unmatched: 1. CDR3 DNA: TGCAGTGCTAGAGAAAGGGGGCCTAACTATGGCTACACCTTC. As protein: CSARERGPNYGYTF.

This clonotype has at least ten counts. This chain uses TRBV3-1 with TRBJ1-2; D remains ambiguous. The CDR3 covers 12 residues. Trimming left V 1 base short and J 2 bases short, with 2 bases between. In germline, CDR1 is LGHDT, CDR2 YNNKEL (reference sequence). The CDR3 here is CASSQVNYGYTF. In nucleotides, the CDR3 is TGTGCCAGCAGCCAAGTCAACTATGGCTACACCTTC.